Each of the 2 T cell receptor beta chains below was sequenced from the same sample in a study of CD8 T cells in ankylosing spondylitis. Findings and caveats of the study: Seemingly distinctive of ankylosing spondylitis blood was a TCR beta motif formed by eight highly homologous variants.

TCRdb reprocessed the 5' RACE reads via MiXCR and lists one record per CDR3 protein. This table holds some 200,000 distinct CDR3 sequences, about 6.7% found once. These receptors' antigens are unknown. The material sequenced was blood, either unsorted or a sorted T cell fraction (not recorded which). The receptors here all came from a male donor with ankylosing spondylitis.

This clonotype came up many times. Written as DNA, the CDR3 is TGTGCCAGCAGAATACAGGGGGCCACCTACAATGAGCAGTTCTTC. Translation gives CASRIQGATYNEQFF. V usage is TRBV6-2 or TRBV6-3 and J usage is TRBJ2-1, with 9 bases matching TRBD1. The CDR3 has 15 amino acids. The germline V gene has CDR1 MNHEY and CDR2 SVGEGT. Losses at the gene ends were 6 bases for V and 2 bases for J; bases not matched to a gene: 5.

This sequence joins TRBV12-3 or TRBV12-4 and TRBJ2-1; 8 bases fit TRBD2. V was pared by 2 bases and J by 0 bases, with 3 bases of the junction left unmatched. The CDR3 runs to 16 residues. The CDR3 protein is CASSLSGLASYNEQFF. The CDR3 nucleotides read TGTGCCAGCAGTTTATCTGGACTAGCCTCCTACAATGAGCAGTTCTTC.